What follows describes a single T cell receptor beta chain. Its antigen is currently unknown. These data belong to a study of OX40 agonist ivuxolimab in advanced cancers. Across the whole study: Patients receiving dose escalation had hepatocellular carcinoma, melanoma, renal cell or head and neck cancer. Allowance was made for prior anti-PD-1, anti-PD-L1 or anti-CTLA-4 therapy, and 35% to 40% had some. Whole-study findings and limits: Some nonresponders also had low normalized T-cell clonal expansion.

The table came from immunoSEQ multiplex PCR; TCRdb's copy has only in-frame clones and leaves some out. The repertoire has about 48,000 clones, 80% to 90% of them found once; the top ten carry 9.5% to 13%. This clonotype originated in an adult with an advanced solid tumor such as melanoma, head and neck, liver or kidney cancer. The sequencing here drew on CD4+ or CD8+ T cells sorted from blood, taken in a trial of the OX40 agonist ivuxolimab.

The CDR3 sequence: CASSLGSGQETQYF. DNA for the CDR3: TGTGCCAGCAGCTTAGGTAGCGGGCAAGAGACCCAGTACTTC. The gene calls are TRBV11-2 and TRBJ2-5; 7 bases line up with TRBD2. Per germline, CDR1 SGHAT and CDR2 FQNNGV. Losses at the gene ends were 1 base for V and 2 bases for J; bases not matched to a gene: 1. The CDR3 length is 14 residues.